This T cell receptor beta chain was identified in a study of T cell repertoires in ileal Crohn's disease. The time point: neoterminal ileum biopsy at postoperative endoscopy, about 6 months after surgery. V was pared by 0 bases and J by 8 bases, with 0 bases of the junction left unmatched. The CDR3 sequence is 13 residues long. Germline CDR1 reads MNHEY; CDR2 reads SVGAGI. TCRdb's copy holds only in-frame clones and misses some; the assay was immunoSEQ multiplex PCR. Among over 4,500 clones, roughly 80% were seen once, and the ten largest hold approximately 4.3%. The chain employs TRBV6-5 and TRBJ1-4, with 7 bases lining up with TRBD1. This receptor was taken from an adult with Crohn's disease. The source material was ileal tissue. The CDR3: CASSYSTGEKLFF. CDR3 DNA: TGTGCCAGCAGTTACTCGACAGGGGAAAAACTGTTTTTT.